This T cell receptor beta chain is drawn from a study of T cells in localized non-small cell lung cancer (TCRdb year 2020). Broadly, across the study: Comparing tumors with uninvolved tumor-adjacent lungs, the study looked at the T cell repertoires of 236 patients with early-stage NSCLC. The cohort comprised 236 treatment-naïve NSCLC patients with resected, localized lung tumors. The mean age of the NSCLC patients was under 70 years, with 130 or so men and 107 women. Study-level results and caveats: Of the top 100 tumor clones, a median of about 53 were detected in paired uninvolved adjacent lung; under 30 were also among that lung's top 100. Because multi-region tumor sequencing was not done, intratumor heterogeneity could not be ruled out. Higher blood T cell density associated with longer overall survival, while higher adjacent-lung clonality associated with shorter survival. Uninvolved tumor-adjacent lung showed the highest T cell clonality, higher than tumor, which suggests more focused antigenic responses in the adjacent lung. Because of the exploratory design, TCR variables were selected using unadjusted p-values without false-discovery rate correction.

The immunoSEQ Assay was used to sequence TCR beta CDR3 regions from DNA. The original pipeline was this. To compute T cell density, TCR beta template counts were normalized to usable DNA, which was estimated by amplifying housekeeping genes. Using the preseqR package, richness was estimated by extrapolating to 120,000 templates for tissue samples and 400,000 templates for PBMC samples. Clonality was calculated as one minus Pielou's evenness. To identify tissue-enriched TCRs, differential abundance testing was run on productive amino-acid clonotypes with a minimum total count of 5 and an alpha of 0.1. Repertoire overlap between compartments was quantified with the Jaccard Index and Morisita Overlap Index. TCR beta CDR3s were clustered by GLIPH together with public tetramer-defined viral CDR3s, and at least three viral sequences plus V-gene enrichment were required for viral motifs. As stored in TCRdb, this immuneACCESS dataset retains in-frame rearrangements with V and J assigned. A fraction of the clones does not appear; measured against another copy, unresolved V genes explain less than half of the discrepancy, and the remainder lacks a known reason. V and J calls and clone size are copied from that table; D and trimming were computed from the DNA. In all, the sample holds approximately 2,500 clones, and more than 20% of those were seen once. 7.2% of the sample goes to the ten largest clones.

V ends up 0 bases short and J 5 bases short, with an unmatched junction base count of 6. CDR1 and CDR2 (MNHGY, SAAAGT) derive from the germline V gene. The CDR3 holds 15 amino acids from the cysteine to the phenylalanine. The retained sequence is limited to the CDR3, 45 bases, with the frame set at the first base. At diagnosis, tumor, uninvolved tumor-adjacent lung and peripheral blood were collected and then preserved as a mix of FFPE and fresh-frozen material. By share, this clone ranks as medium-sized (0.01 to 0.1%). This receptor's antigen is unknown. Nothing much larger sits one base from this clone, and base qualities are not available.

This material consisted of lung tumor tissue, taken before any cancer treatment. This receptor chain uses TRBV6-8 and TRBJ2-5; TRBD2 aligns with 7 central bases. This receptor was obtained from a woman between 35 and 75 years old with stage I lung adenocarcinoma. The nucleotide sequence reads TGTGCCAGCAGTTACTCCGGCGGGAGTTTTGAGACCCAGTACTTC. Translated, this gives CASSYSGGSFETQYF.